One and the same sample provided the 25 T cell receptor beta chains below, sequenced in a study of T cells after yellow fever vaccination. TCRdb reprocessed the 5' RACE reads with MiXCR, giving one entry per CDR3 protein. Altogether 450,000 to 550,000 distinct CDR3 sequences are present, roughly a fifth being singletons, with the ten largest covering roughly a sixth. The material sequenced was PBMCs, taken less than 25 days after the first yellow fever vaccination. Receptors originate from a man between 18 and 35 years old who received the YFV17D yellow fever vaccine.

The genes are TRBV2 and TRBJ2-3; a possible D gene is TRBD1 (6 bases). Germline V gives CDR1 SNHLY, CDR2 FYNNEI. V was clipped by 11 bases and J by 1 base, with 19 bases between them. The CDR3 is made up of 15 amino acids. The CDR3 sequence is CADRMGSVGTDTQYF. CDR3 nucleotide sequence: TGTGCCGACAGGATGGGGAGTGTTGGCACAGATACGCAGTATTTT. The variable domain in full, completed from reference TRBV2 and TRBJ2-3, reads EPEVTQTPSHQVTQMGQEVILRCVPISNHLYFYWYRQILGQKVEFLVSFYNNEISEKSEIFDDQFSVERPDGSNFTLKIRSTKLEDSAMYFCADRMGSVGTDTQYFGPGTRLTVL.

A remark on this clonotype: One end of the junction fails to match germline, which may point to a read error. The V and J genes are TRBV20-1 and TRBJ1-1; 8 bases align to TRBD1. The germline V gene encodes CDR1 DFQATT and CDR2 SNEGSKA (reference sequence). This CDR3 has 16 residues. The CDR3 DNA is TGCATTGCTAGGCCCCTAAACAGGGGGAGGAACACTGAAGCTTTCTTT. It translates to CIARPLNRGRNTEAFF.

V usage is TRBV23-1 and J usage is TRBJ2-4; D possibly corresponds to TRBD1 (6 bases). TRBV23-1 is an open reading frame, and its role is uncertain. This CDR3 has 17 residues. Trimming cost V 0 bases and J 1 base, with 13 bases left between them. The CDR3 region is CASSQSGTRSAKNIQYF. CDR3 DNA sequence: TGCGCCAGCAGTCAATCAGGGACAAGATCGGCCAAAAACATTCAGTACTTC.

CDR3 sequence: CASSGRGERGVVWTQYF. The CDR3 DNA is TGTGCCAGCAGCGGGAGGGGTGAGCGAGGAGTGGTGTGGACCCAGTACTTC. V and J are TRBV9 and TRBJ2-5; a weak D match, TRBD2 (6 bases). This CDR3 is built from 17 residues. V lost 3 bases and J lost 7, with 25 bases in between. Germline V CDR1 and CDR2: SGDLS, YYNGEE.

This clonotype occurred a few times. In nucleotides, the CDR3 is TGCGCCAGCACCTCGACGGATGAGACCCAGTACTTC. Amino acid sequence: CASTSTDETQYF. J is TRBJ2-5 and V is TRBV5-1; D not certain. Germline V gives CDR1 SGHRS, CDR2 YFSETQ. The CDR3 is made up of 12 amino acids. The V end lost 6 bases, the J end lost 5 bases, and 11 bases lay between the germline ends.

This clonotype was recorded at least ten times. The chain recombines TRBV12-3 or TRBV12-4 with TRBJ2-7; a weak D match, TRBD2 (7 bases). Trimming pared 3 bases from V and 3 bases from J, leaving 12 bases between. This CDR3 spans 14 amino acids. The CDR3 coding sequence is TGTGCCAGCAGTTTGGGCGGGGGCGGCTACGAGCAGTACTTC. Translating it yields CASSLGGGGYEQYF.

This clonotype appeared a few times. The V gene is TRBV20-1, the J gene TRBJ1-2; possible D gene TRBD1, 6 bases. CDR1 and CDR2 from the germline V gene are DFQATT and SNEGSKA (reference sequence). This CDR3 comprises 15 residues. The CDR3 sequence is CRALNRDKIPYGYTF. In nucleotides, the CDR3 is TGCAGGGCTTTAAACCGGGACAAAATTCCGTATGGCTACACCTTC.

This rearrangement joins TRBV6-1 to TRBJ1-5; D gene unclear. The CDR3 extends over 14 amino acids. CDR1 is MNHNS, CDR2 SASEGT, per germline. V gave up 7 bases and J gave up 0 bases, with 10 bases separating them. This CDR3 reads CASNLVDSNQPQHF. The CDR3 DNA is TGTGCCAGCAACCTAGTGGATAGCAATCAGCCCCAGCATTTT.

In this sample, this clonotype turned up a few times. The genes are TRBV6-1 and TRBJ2-2, with 7 bases identical to TRBD1. V lost 2 bases, J lost 9 bases, and 6 bases stayed unmatched. This CDR3 has 14 amino acids. The germline gives CDR1 MNHNS, CDR2 SASEGT. The CDR3 sequence: CASSELWTGWELFF. The CDR3 bases are TGTGCCAGCAGTGAATTGTGGACAGGCTGGGAGCTGTTTTTT.

The CDR3 bases are TGTGCCAGCAGTCGAGGGGGGGGCGGCACTGAAGCTTTCTTT. Translating gives CASSRGGGGTEAFF. This chain joins TRBV5-4 and TRBJ1-1; the D gene is possibly TRBD1 (6 bases). Germline CDR1 and CDR2: SGHNT and YYREEE (reference sequence). CDR3 size: 14 residues. The V end lost 5 bases, the J end lost 4 bases, and 15 bases lay between the germline ends.

This chain links TRBV5-1 with TRBJ2-3, with 9 bases fitting TRBD1. Germline CDR1 and CDR2: SGHRS and YFSETQ. Unmatched junction bases numbered 1, after V lost 0 bases and J lost 5 bases. The CDR3 is 14 amino acids. The CDR3, as DNA: TGCGCCAGCAGCTTGGTGACAGGGGGAGATACGCAGTATTTT. Its protein is CASSLVTGGDTQYF.

This clonotype was observed a few times. This chain uses TRBV6-5 with TRBJ2-7; D might be TRBD2 (6 bases). Trimming removed 7 bases at V and 3 bases at J, with 7 bases between. CDR3 length: 11 amino acids. Per germline, CDR1 MNHEY and CDR2 SVGAGI. CDR3 sequence reads: CASIGGYEQYF. CDR3 in DNA: TGTGCCAGCATCGGGGGCTACGAGCAGTACTTC.

This chain uses TRBV7-3 with TRBJ2-1, with TRBD2 identical over 11 bases. V lost 5 bases and J lost 6; bases outside the gene matches: 6. CDR1 and CDR2 (germline): SGHTA, FQGTGA. This CDR3 region has 15 residues. The DNA of the CDR3 is TGTGCCAGCAGCAGTATAGCGGGGGGGCGCAATGAGCAGTTCTTC. Its translation: CASSSIAGGRNEQFF.

This clonotype was seen only a few times. The chain recombines TRBV28 with TRBJ2-3; TRBD1 or TRBD2 may be the D gene (5 bases each). The germline gives CDR1 MDHEN, CDR2 SYDVKM. V shed 5 bases and J shed 0 bases, with 15 bases lying between them. The CDR3 is made up of 16 amino acids. The CDR3 here is CASSNIPGRSTDTQYF. CDR3 sequence (DNA): TGTGCCAGCAGTAATATTCCGGGACGGAGCACAGATACGCAGTATTTT.

Only a few counts were recorded for this clonotype. The J gene is TRBJ2-3, the V gene TRBV20-1, with 8 bases matching TRBD2. The germline gives CDR1 DFQATT, CDR2 SNEGSKA (reference sequence). CDR3 length: 15 amino acids. Unmatched junction bases numbered 9, after V lost 5 bases and J lost 2 bases. This CDR3 reads CSAGNGGGLTDTQYF. In DNA form, the CDR3 reads TGCAGTGCTGGGAACGGGGGGGGGCTCACAGATACGCAGTATTTT.

This clonotype was found a few times. This chain links TRBV5-1 with TRBJ2-1; D is unresolved. V shed 4 bases and J shed 0 bases, with 11 bases lying between them. This CDR3 contains 15 residues. Germline CDR1 is SGHRS and CDR2 is YFSETQ. The CDR3, as DNA: TGCGCCAGCAGCCCGTTTACGAGCTCCTACAATGAGCAGTTCTTC. It yields the protein CASSPFTSSYNEQFF.

This clonotype has more than one count but fewer than ten. CDR3 in DNA: TGTGCCAGCAGTTATTCGGGGGCCCTGCTGAACACTGAAGCTTTCTTT. Translation: CASSYSGALLNTEAFF. The V gene is TRBV6-5, the J gene TRBJ1-1; perhaps TRBD1 as D (6 bases). Germline V gene data show CDR1 as MNHEY and CDR2 as SVGAGI. The CDR3 has 16 residues. Trimming took 3 bases from V and 0 from J, leaving 14 bases between them.

With respect to this clonotype: One base away lies a much larger clone, so this may be a sequencing read error. The rearrangement links TRBV6-2 or TRBV6-3 to TRBJ2-7; TRBD2 matches at 7 bases. The trim removed 10 bases at V and 0 bases at J, leaving 12 bases unmatched. Germline CDR1 is MNHEY and CDR2 is SVGEGT. There are 15 residues in the CDR3. The CDR3 spells CANRLAGATSYEQYV. CDR3 bases: TGTGCCAACAGGTTAGCGGGCGCCACCTCCTACGAGCAGTACGTC.

The chain is built from TRBV7-2 and TRBJ2-7, with D maybe TRBD2 (5 bases). The germline gives CDR1 SGHTA, CDR2 FQGNSA. V lost 1 base and J lost 1, with 11 bases in between. The CDR3 is 15 amino acids. CDR3 region: CASSLVAGNSYEQYF. The CDR3 coding sequence is TGTGCCAGCAGCTTAGTGGCCGGGAATTCCTACGAGCAGTACTTC.

The V call is TRBV6-5, the J call TRBJ2-6; no firm D call. Trimming shortened V by 3 bases and J by 0 bases, and 6 bases separated the two germline ends. Germline CDR1 and CDR2: MNHEY and SVGAGI. This CDR3 spans 15 amino acids. CDR3: CASSYWGSGANVLTF. CDR3 DNA: TGTGCCAGCAGTTATTGGGGCTCTGGGGCCAACGTCCTGACTTTC.

This clonotype came up a few times. This rearrangement joins TRBV20-1 to TRBJ2-1; 8 nucleotides line up with TRBD2. The CDR3 loop spans 16 amino acids. Germline lookup yields CDR1 DFQATT and CDR2 SNEGSKA (reference sequence). After removal of 1 base from V and 2 bases from J, the junction contained 7 bases not matched to a gene. The CDR3 DNA reads as TGCAGTGCTAGAGCCCCTAGCGGGTTGACCTACAATGAGCAGTTCTTC. Encoded protein: CSARAPSGLTYNEQFF.

This clonotype was counted between two and nine times. This chain connects TRBV20-1 to TRBJ1-6; D possibly corresponds to TRBD1 (5 bases). This CDR3 has 13 residues. Germline V gives CDR1 DFQATT, CDR2 SNEGSKA (reference sequence). Trimming shortened V by 6 bases and J by 8 bases, and 14 bases separated the two germline ends. The DNA of the CDR3 is TGCAGTGCATGCCCAGGCAGGGATTCACCCCTCCACTTT. Translation gives CSACPGRDSPLHF.

This clonotype has just a few counts. This chain connects TRBV18 to TRBJ2-5, with D unresolved. V dropped 2 bases and J dropped 2 bases, with 12 bases sitting between them. CDR1 KGHSH and CDR2 LQKENI come from the germline V gene. CDR3 length: 15 amino acids. The chain's CDR3 is CASSPRGGAQETQYF. CDR3 sequence (DNA): TGTGCCAGCTCACCAAGAGGCGGAGCTCAAGAGACCCAGTACTTC.

The chain combines TRBV20-1 with TRBJ1-2; D remains ambiguous. Germline values: CDR1 DFQATT, CDR2 SNEGSKA (reference sequence). Trimming removed 1 base from V and 2 bases from J, with 14 bases in between. This CDR3 has 15 amino acids. CDR3 sequence reads: CSARGGVLQNYGYTF. The DNA of the CDR3 is TGCAGTGCTAGAGGTGGGGTTTTACAAAACTATGGCTACACCTTC.

The chain has TRBV7-3 and TRBJ2-5; the D is unclear. V gave up 4 bases and J gave up 3 bases, with 12 bases separating them. Germline V gives CDR1 SGHTA, CDR2 FQGTGA. There are 14 residues in the CDR3. The CDR3 sequence: CASSSGSTKETQYF. CDR3 in DNA: TGTGCCAGCAGCTCCGGATCTACGAAAGAGACCCAGTACTTC.